Listed here are 12 T cell receptor beta chains from one sample, sequenced in a study of immune evolution from preneoplasia to lung adenocarcinoma. Clones were read by immunoSEQ multiplex PCR, and TCRdb kept only the in-frame ones, dropping some. The profile shows 20,000 to 25,000 clones, less than 80% of them singletons. The material sequenced was FFPE invasive lung adenocarcinoma tissue. These receptors were obtained from a person between 60 and 70 years old with lung adenocarcinoma.

The rearrangement links TRBV6-1 to TRBJ2-2, with TRBD1 identical over 7 bases. CDR1 and CDR2 (germline): MNHNS, SASEGT. Unmatched junction bases numbered 4, after V lost 6 bases and J lost 0 bases. The CDR3 is 15 amino acids. In nucleotides, the CDR3 is TGTGCCAGCAGCACCGGGACAGCGAACACCGGGGAGCTGTTTTTT. This translates into CASSTGTANTGELFF.

The chain joins TRBV6-1 to TRBJ2-3; 11 positions agree with TRBD1. This CDR3 is 16 amino acids long. CDR1 MNHNS and CDR2 SASEGT come from the germline V gene. The V segment lost 3 bases and the J segment 4 bases; nucleotides outside the gene matches: 6. Written as DNA, the CDR3 is TGTGCCAGCAGTGAGCCGGGACAGGGGGGCCCAGATACGCAGTATTTT. Translating gives CASSEPGQGGPDTQYF.

The chain employs TRBV2 and TRBJ2-6; D is unclear. Germline V gene data show CDR1 as SNHLY and CDR2 as FYNNEI. The ends were cut back, 4 bases at V and 2 bases at J, with 0 bases in the middle. The CDR3 covers 12 residues. CDR3 sequence: CASSAGANVLTF. CDR3 DNA: TGTGCCAGCAGTGCTGGGGCCAACGTCCTGACTTTC.

V usage is TRBV10-3 and J usage is TRBJ2-3; D is possibly TRBD2 (5 bases). Germline V gene lookup returns CDR1 ENHRY and CDR2 SYGVKD. The CDR3 sequence is 15 residues long. V was trimmed by 4 bases and J by 6 bases, leaving 17 bases between them. The CDR3 loop reads CAISAGLGVFDTQYF. The CDR3, as DNA: TGTGCCATCAGTGCCGGGCTGGGAGTTTTTGATACGCAGTATTTT.

This clone was counted a few times. CDR3: CASSQPLGGDEQFF. The CDR3 coding sequence is TGCGCCAGCAGCCAACCCCTGGGAGGGGATGAGCAGTTCTTC. This chain connects TRBV4-1 to TRBJ2-1; 7 nucleotides match TRBD2. With 2 bases clipped from V and 8 bases from J, the junction kept 6 bases outside the gene matches. The CDR3 consists of 14 residues. The germline V gene has CDR1 MGHRA and CDR2 YSYEKL.

The chain is built from TRBV30 and TRBJ2-5; D is perhaps TRBD1 or TRBD2 (6 bases each). Germline V CDR1 and CDR2: GTSNPN, SVGIG (reference sequence). The germline V and J ends were trimmed by 0 bases and 6 bases, with 14 bases remaining between them. The CDR3 extends over 14 amino acids. The CDR3 here is CAWSVGQGRKTQYF. The DNA for the CDR3 is TGTGCCTGGAGTGTTGGGCAGGGGAGGAAGACCCAGTACTTC. The variable domain in full, completed from reference TRBV30 and TRBJ2-5, reads SQTIHQWPATLVQPVGSPLSLECTVEGTSNPNLYWYRQAAGRGLQLLFYSVGIGQISSEVPQNLSASRPQDRQFILSSKKLLLSDSGFYLCAWSVGQGRKTQYFGPGTRLLVL.

The chain employs TRBV28 and TRBJ2-3, with TRBD1 as a possible D gene (5 bases). The V and J ends lost 2 bases and 2 bases respectively, with 5 bases between them. Germline V gene sequence: CDR1 MDHEN, CDR2 SYDVKM. The CDR3 consists of 13 residues. The CDR3 coding sequence is TGTGCCAGCAGTTTAGGGGCCACAGATACGCAGTATTTT. Translated, it gives CASSLGATDTQYF.

The rearrangement joins TRBV6-6 to TRBJ1-2, with 7 bases lining up with TRBD1. The J segment lost 0 bases and the V segment lost 2 bases, leaving 3 bases of the junction unmatched. From germline, CDR1 is MNHNY and CDR2 SVGAGI (reference sequence). The CDR3 is made up of 15 amino acids. The CDR3 loop reads CASSYKGASNYGYTF. The DNA of the CDR3 is TGTGCCAGCAGTTACAAGGGGGCGTCTAACTATGGCTACACCTTC.

The chain carries TRBV7-3 and TRBJ2-3; D gene ambiguous. The germline V gene encodes CDR1 SGHTA and CDR2 FQGTGA. Trimming stripped 4 bases from V and 1 base from J, with 3 bases between. The CDR3 is 12 residues long. The CDR3 DNA reads TGTGCCAGCAGCTCCGGCACAGATACGCAGTATTTT. Protein: CASSSGTDTQYF.

The genes are TRBV27 and TRBJ1-5, with D unresolved. Germline V CDR1 and CDR2: MNHEY, SMNVEV (reference sequence). Trimming shortened V by 4 bases and J by 4 bases, and 8 bases separated the two germline ends. CDR3 size: 13 residues. CDR3 sequence (DNA): TGTGCCAGCAGTTCAAAGAGAAATCAGCCCCAGCATTTT. Protein: CASSSKRNQPQHF.

This chain joins TRBV30 and TRBJ2-5; no reliable D call. Trimming cost V 4 bases and J 9 bases, with 18 bases left between them. Germline-derived CDR1 and CDR2 are GTSNPN and SVGIG (reference sequence). The CDR3 has 13 residues. This chain's CDR3 is CAWTLGGWAAQYF. DNA of the CDR3: TGTGCCTGGACCCTCGGCGGTTGGGCGGCCCAGTACTTC.

CDR3 DNA: TGTGCCAGCAGTACACCTACTAGGAGGAATGAGCAGTTCTTC. As protein: CASSTPTRRNEQFF. The V gene is TRBV27, the J gene TRBJ2-1, with D maybe TRBD2 (5 bases). The CDR3 runs to 14 residues. Trimming cost V 5 bases and J 7 bases, with 15 bases left between them. Germline CDR1 reads MNHEY; CDR2 reads SMNVEV (reference sequence).